The rows below give T cell receptor beta chains drawn from one sample of a study of T cell responses to AZD1222 COVID-19 vaccine. TCRdb keeps only in-frame clones here, not all; method: immunoSEQ multiplex PCR. The sample gives under 150,000 clones, roughly 87% of which show up once; 2.6% is in the top ten. This specimen was peripheral blood, taken 28 days after the second AZD1222 dose. The source of these receptors is an adult who received the AZD1222 COVID-19 vaccine. Both conserved end residues are part of each CDR3. Fields, in order: D gene, V gene, J gene, clone size, CDR3 protein, CDR3 DNA. A D gene is named only where the DNA matches it firmly. Clone sizes are given selectively: once, few, many, or a class where the clone is expanded.

.,TRBV6-6,TRBJ1-2,.,CASSYFQPNYGYTF,TGTGCCAGCAGTTACTTCCAGCCTAACTATGGCTACACCTTC
.,TRBV6-5,TRBJ1-1,.,CASRAGGEAFF,TGTGCCAGCAGGGCCGGCGGTGAAGCTTTCTTT
.,TRBV6-6,TRBJ1-6,.,CASSPPEGLSGVGSPLHF,TGTGCCAGCAGTCCCCCTGAGGGGCTAAGTGGAGTTGGTTCACCCCTCCACTTT
.,TRBV18,TRBJ1-2,.,CASSLSGNYGYTF,TGTGCCAGCTCACTGAGCGGAAACTATGGCTACACCTTC
TRBD2,TRBV27,TRBJ2-7,once,CASSGTSGAYEQYF,TGTGCCAGCAGTGGGACTAGCGGGGCCTACGAGCAGTACTTC
.,TRBV4-3,TRBJ2-1,.,CASSQDYAGEQFF,TGCGCCAGCAGCCAAGATTACGCTGGTGAGCAGTTCTTC
.,TRBV5-1,TRBJ1-5,.,CASSLELTRAADQPQHF,TGCGCCAGCAGCTTGGAGTTGACAAGAGCAGCGGATCAGCCCCAGCATTTT
TRBD1,TRBV9,TRBJ1-2,.,CASGGQGAGYTF,TGTGCCAGCGGCGGGCAGGGGGCTGGCTACACCTTC
.,TRBV6-5,TRBJ2-7,.,CASRTSAGLTYEQYF,TGTGCCAGCAGAACCTCAGCCGGTCTCACCTACGAGCAGTACTTC
TRBD1,TRBV11-2,TRBJ2-1,many,CASSFSDRVPFF,TGTGCCAGCAGCTTCTCTGACAGGGTTCCGTTCTTC
.,TRBV7-2,TRBJ1-2,.,CASSQGVGNYGYTF,TGTGCCAGCAGCCAAGGGGTCGGTAACTATGGCTACACCTTC
.,TRBV6-2/TRBV6-3,TRBJ1-6,.,CASSLGFSPSPLHF,TGTGCCAGCAGCCTCGGGTTTAGTCCTTCACCCCTCCACTTT
.,TRBV18,TRBJ1-2,.,CASSQRQEYYTF,TGTGCCAGCTCACAACGTCAGGAATACTACACCTTC
.,TRBV5-6,TRBJ2-3,.,CASSLMGPAGTDTQYF,TGTGCCAGCAGCTTGATGGGGCCCGCAGGGACAGATACGCAGTATTTT
TRBD2,TRBV19,TRBJ2-7,few,CATSGGVTYEQYF,TGTGCCACAAGCGGGGGAGTCACCTACGAGCAGTACTTC
.,TRBV5-4,TRBJ1-1,.,CASSLAQGRSAFF,TGTGCCAGCAGCTTGGCCCAGGGGAGGTCAGCTTTCTTT
.,TRBV14,TRBJ2-7,once,CASSQGWGLRDEQYF,TGTGCCAGCAGCCAAGGCTGGGGGCTACGGGACGAGCAGTACTTC
.,TRBV25-1,TRBJ1-2,.,CASSRTGILDGYTF,TGTGCCAGCAGTAGAACAGGGATTTTGGATGGCTACACCTTC
.,TRBV7-3,TRBJ1-1,.,CASRYDRNTEAFF,TGTGCCAGCAGGTACGACAGGAACACTGAAGCTTTCTTT
.,TRBV5-4,TRBJ1-3,.,CASSLVGDRTIYF,TGTGCCAGCAGCTTGGTAGGGGACCGCACCATATATTTT
.,TRBV19,TRBJ1-2,.,CASSITSTPMRGYTF,TGTGCCAGTAGTATAACCTCGACCCCAATGCGTGGCTACACCTTC
.,TRBV11-3,TRBJ2-2,.,CASSLVEAGELFF,TGTGCCAGCAGCTTAGTGGAGGCCGGGGAGCTGTTTTTT
TRBD1,TRBV5-1,TRBJ2-2,.,CASGTGGPGELFF,TGCGCCAGCGGGACAGGGGGCCCCGGGGAGCTGTTTTTT
.,TRBV19,TRBJ2-7,.,CASSSRGIYEQYF,TGTGCCAGTAGTTCCCGGGGTATCTACGAGCAGTACTTC
.,TRBV18,TRBJ1-2,.,CASSPPGTPYGYTF,TGTGCCAGCTCACCACCGGGGACTCCCTATGGCTACACCTTC
.,TRBV9,TRBJ1-2,.,CASSDGGPNGYTF,TGTGCCAGCAGCGATGGGGGTCCTAATGGCTACACCTTC
TRBD2,TRBV5-1,TRBJ2-1,few,CASSLGEGVSGNEQFF,TGCGCCAGCAGCTTAGGGGAGGGCGTAAGTGGGAATGAGCAGTTCTTC
.,TRBV7-2,TRBJ1-1,.,CASSLGPGNTEAFF,TGTGCCAGCAGCCTAGGTCCCGGTAACACTGAAGCTTTCTTT
.,TRBV6-6,TRBJ1-2,once,CASSPLLDAVGPYGYTF,TGTGCCAGCAGTCCCCTCCTGGACGCAGTGGGCCCCTATGGCTACACCTTC
TRBD1,TRBV19,TRBJ2-5,.,CASSITGVVETQYF,TGTGCCAGTAGTATCACAGGGGTGGTTGAGACCCAGTACTTC
.,TRBV9,TRBJ1-6,.,CASSPPGGRNSPLHF,TGTGCCAGCAGCCCCCCCGGGGGCCGCAATTCACCCCTCCACTTT
TRBD2,TRBV5-1,TRBJ2-2,.,CASKESSGGPNTGELFF,TGCGCCAGCAAGGAGTCTAGCGGGGGGCCGAACACCGGGGAGCTGTTTTTT
.,TRBV7-2,TRBJ2-2,many,CASRLATGELFF,TGTGCCAGCAGGCTAGCAACGGGGGAGCTGTTTTTT
.,TRBV14,TRBJ2-2,.,CASSANYRRTGELFF,TGTGCCAGCAGCGCAAATTACAGGCGGACCGGGGAGCTGTTTTTT
.,TRBV18,TRBJ1-1,few,CASSPGAQRVELSTEAFF,TGTGCCAGCTCACCAGGTGCCCAGCGGGTCGAGTTGAGCACTGAAGCTTTCTTT
.,TRBV3-1/TRBV3-2,TRBJ2-1,.,CASSPRASGEQFF,TGTGCCAGCAGCCCCCGGGCGTCAGGTGAGCAGTTCTTC
.,TRBV2,TRBJ1-2,once,CASSVDGYGYTF,TGTGCCAGCAGTGTTGATGGCTATGGCTACACCTTC
.,TRBV6-5,TRBJ2-5,.,CASSPTGREWETQYF,TGTGCCAGCAGTCCAACAGGGAGGGAATGGGAGACCCAGTACTTC
.,TRBV7-2,TRBJ1-2,.,CASSQGPGEGYGYTF,TGTGCCAGCAGCCAGGGTCCGGGGGAAGGGTATGGCTACACCTTC
TRBD1,TRBV28,TRBJ1-2,.,CASSSTGNYGYTF,TGTGCCAGCAGTTCGACAGGGAACTATGGCTACACCTTC
.,TRBV18,TRBJ1-5,.,CASSSGAPLNQPQHF,TGTGCCAGCTCATCAGGGGCGCCGCTTAATCAGCCCCAGCATTTT
.,TRBV6-2/TRBV6-3,TRBJ2-7,.,CASSTRAPYEQYF,TGTGCCAGCAGTACCAGGGCCCCCTACGAGCAGTACTTC
TRBD1,TRBV27,TRBJ1-1,once,CASSLRDRENTEAFF,TGTGCCAGCAGTTTACGGGACAGAGAGAACACTGAAGCTTTCTTT
.,TRBV3-1/TRBV3-2,TRBJ1-2,.,CAPSRGYYGYTF,TGTGCCCCCTCAAGAGGATATTATGGCTACACCTTC
TRBD1,TRBV7-2,TRBJ1-5,.,CASSLGDRGLEPQHF,TGTGCCAGCAGCTTAGGGGACAGGGGGTTGGAGCCCCAGCATTTT
TRBD2,TRBV5-6,TRBJ2-7,.,CASSLLTSGHEQYF,TGTGCCAGCAGCTTGCTGACTAGCGGCCACGAGCAGTACTTC